This T cell receptor (beta chain) was sequenced for a study of blood T cell repertoires in COVID-19. Study details: From the United States, Italy and Spain came samples of acute and convalescent COVID-19. In each case, the material was cDNA or gDNA derived from T cells, B-cell-depleted T cells, or PBMCs.

As originally analysed: Quantification of nucleated cells was approximated via reference gene primer amplification. The protocol was immunoSEQ multiplex PCR, while the TCRdb copy is restricted to in-frame clones and leaves out a portion. V, J and clone size derive from that table, while D and trimming were established from the DNA sequence. The repertoire includes some 180,000 clones, about four fifths of them detected once, and about 2.1% sits in the top ten. The V gene end was trimmed by 1 base and the J gene end by 4 bases; junction bases not matched to a gene: 4. Germline V CDR1 and CDR2: SGHRS, YFSETQ. The CDR3 contains 14 residues.

The sequence derives from a woman of 80 years or more with acute or convalescent COVID-19. This chain connects TRBV5-1 to TRBJ1-1, with 7 bases that match TRBD1. The sample was peripheral blood. CDR3 amino acids: CASSLKGAVTEAFF. CDR3 DNA: TGCGCCAGCAGCTTGAAGGGGGCCGTCACTGAAGCTTTCTTT.